This T cell receptor (beta chain) was profiled in a study of human T cells and chemical hapten exposure. J gave up 2 bases and V 4 bases, and 15 bases lay outside the gene matches. Germline CDR1 LGHDT, CDR2 YNNKEL (reference sequence). The CDR3 length is 19 residues. The time point was: patch test 3, about 24 weeks after DPC sensitization. Treatment described: therapeutic diphenylcyclopropenone sensitization with weekly scalp DPC. Blood was collected ahead of every patch test applied. Library preparation tagged each individual cDNA molecule with a unique molecular identifier. Using its own MiXCR run on the RACE reads, TCRdb lists one record per CDR3 protein. The repertoire consists of 95,000 to 150,000 distinct CDR3 sequences, with 10% to 12% occurring once and the leading ten covering 2.4%.

This clonotype originated in a woman aged 50 to 60 with alopecia areata. Some clones in this sample may be carry-over from other donors' samples. This chain links TRBV3-1 with TRBJ2-1, with TRBD2 identical over 9 bases. Sequenced material: whole blood, taken in connection with sensitization to the hapten diphenylcyclopropenone (DPC). CDR3 sequence (DNA): TGTGCCAGCAGCCCGTGGCCACTGGTGGCGGGGGGGCCCTACAATGAGCAGTTCTTC. Translated, it gives CASSPWPLVAGGPYNEQFF.